The 17 T cell receptor beta chains reported below all come from one sample, sequenced in a study of identical twins. Each CDR3 protein gets one entry after TCRdb re-called the 5' RACE reads with MiXCR. The repertoire has about 900,000 distinct CDR3 sequences, about 12% of them found once; the top ten carry around 1.5%. The same specimen was also included in a second study, on yellow fever vaccine responses in identical twins.

The sample comprised PBMCs. These receptors were taken from a woman aged 18-30 years in good health.

In DNA form, the CDR3 reads TGTGCCAGCAGCTCCGAGACGGGTGAGCAGTTCTTC. Its protein is CASSSETGEQFF. V and J are TRBV7-8 and TRBJ2-1; no clear D gene. Per the germline V gene, CDR1 is SGHVS and CDR2 is FQNEAQ. The CDR3 length is 12 residues. V dropped 4 bases and J dropped 9 bases, with 10 bases sitting between them.

This chain joins TRBV9 and TRBJ2-1, with D possibly matching TRBD1 (6 bases). The CDR3 sequence is 15 residues long. The V gene lost 3 bases and the J gene lost 4 bases, with 14 bases spanning the gap. Germline V gives CDR1 SGDLS, CDR2 YYNGEE. In DNA, the CDR3 is TGTGCCAGCAGCGCCACGGGACAATATTACAATGAGCAGTTCTTC. Protein: CASSATGQYYNEQFF. The whole variable domain, filled in from reference TRBV9 and TRBJ2-1, reads DSGVTQTPKHLITATGQRVTLRCSPRSGDLSVYWYQQSLDQGLQFLIQYYNGEERAKGNILERFSAQQFPDLHSELNLSSLELGDSALYFCASSATGQYYNEQFFGPGTRLTVL.

The J gene is TRBJ2-7, the V gene TRBV28; 7 bases agree with TRBD2. There are 14 residues in the CDR3. The germline CDR1 and CDR2 sequences are MDHEN and SYDVKM. The V and J ends lost 6 bases and 3 bases, in that order; junction bases with no gene match: 8. CDR3 coding DNA: TGTGCCAGCAGCCGGGACTATCCAATCTACGAGCAGTACTTC. Its translation is CASSRDYPIYEQYF.

This chain connects TRBV24-1 to TRBJ2-5; 8 bases fit TRBD1. The CDR3 length is 14 residues. Germline V gene lookup returns CDR1 KGHDR and CDR2 SFDVKD. Unmatched junction bases numbered 6, after V lost 5 bases and J lost 5 bases. The CDR3 spells CATSGTGIAETQYF. As DNA, the CDR3 is TGTGCCACCAGTGGGACAGGGATTGCGGAGACCCAGTACTTC.

This clonotype has more than one count but fewer than ten. This rearrangement joins TRBV20-1 to TRBJ1-1; no clear D. The V gene lost 6 bases and the J gene lost 4 bases, with 9 bases spanning the gap. Germline V gene data show CDR1 as DFQATT and CDR2 as SNEGSKA (reference sequence). The CDR3 is made up of 11 amino acids. CDR3 residues: CSAELGTEAFF. The CDR3 DNA reads TGCAGTGCAGAACTGGGCACTGAAGCTTTCTTT.

This clonotype occurred a few times. This chain connects TRBV29-1 to TRBJ2-3, with a possible D match to TRBD1 (5 bases). Trimming took 4 bases from V and 3 from J, leaving 17 bases between them. The CDR3 has 15 residues. Germline loops: CDR1 SQVTM, CDR2 ANQGSEA. The CDR3, as DNA: TGCAGCGTTGGGAAGGGGCCCATCAGAACAGATACGCAGTATTTT. As protein: CSVGKGPIRTDTQYF.

J is TRBJ2-3 and V is TRBV20-1; D is undetermined. Trimming cost V 0 bases and J 2 bases, with 9 bases left between them. The CDR3 extends over 14 amino acids. CDR1 is DFQATT and CDR2 is SNEGSKA in the germline V gene (reference sequence). The CDR3 coding sequence is TGCAGTGCTAGAGATAATCCGACCACAGATACGCAGTATTTT. This sequence encodes CSARDNPTTDTQYF.

This clonotype was counted only a few times. The chain carries TRBV6-2 or TRBV6-3 and TRBJ2-7, with 9 bases fitting TRBD2. The CDR3 totals 15 residues. Germline CDR1 is MNHEY and CDR2 is SVGEGT. Trimming at V came to 2 bases and at J to 4 bases, leaving 6 bases not matched to a gene. The CDR3 loop reads CASSYRREGHYEQYF. The CDR3 nucleotides read TGTGCCAGCAGTTACCGGCGGGAGGGCCATTACGAGCAGTACTTC.

This clonotype was detected only a few times. The chain couples TRBV20-1 to TRBJ2-7; D tentatively reads TRBD1 or TRBD2 (5 bases each). V was shortened by 6 bases and J by 4 bases, with 13 bases between the two germline ends. CDR1 and CDR2 (germline): DFQATT, SNEGSKA (reference sequence). This CDR3 contains 12 residues. This CDR3 is CSATGTLYEQYV. The CDR3, as DNA: TGCAGTGCGACCGGGACCCTTTACGAGCAGTACGTC.

In this sample, this clonotype turned up a few times. This chain links TRBV15 with TRBJ2-6; weak D call: TRBD1 (6 bases). The CDR3 sequence is 16 residues long. Germline V CDR1 and CDR2: LNHNV, YYDKDF (reference sequence). Between the trimmed V and J ends, which lost 1 base and 4 bases, there was a span of 11 bases. In nucleotides, the CDR3 is TGTGCCACCAGCAGAGCACGACAGGAAGGGGCCAACGTCCTGACTTTC. Protein sequence: CATSRARQEGANVLTF.

This clonotype was observed a few times. J is TRBJ2-1 and V is TRBV7-9; 14 bases match TRBD2. Germline values: CDR1 SEHNR, CDR2 FQNEAQ (reference sequence). J was trimmed by 7 bases and V by 2 bases; bases with no gene match: 4. CDR3 length: 16 amino acids. The CDR3 region has the DNA TGTGCCAGCAGCTTATGGGGACTAGCGGGAGTGAATGAGCAGTTCTTC. Residues: CASSLWGLAGVNEQFF.

There are a few counts of this clonotype. The V call is TRBV20-1, the J call TRBJ2-1, with D uncertain. From germline, CDR1 is DFQATT and CDR2 SNEGSKA (reference sequence). This CDR3 spans 12 amino acids. V was shortened by 5 bases and J by 4 bases, with 9 bases between the two germline ends. CDR3 coding DNA: TGCAGTGCTGGGTTGGGGTACAATGAGCAGTTCTTC. Amino acids: CSAGLGYNEQFF.

This clonotype was counted many times. The genes are TRBV20-1 and TRBJ2-1, with 7 bases fitting TRBD2. This CDR3 is 13 amino acids long. V gave up 4 bases and J gave up 3 bases; unmatched junction bases: 3. In germline, CDR1 is DFQATT, CDR2 SNEGSKA (reference sequence). CDR3 region: CSATGGSYNEQFF. The CDR3 DNA sequence: TGCAGTGCTACTGGCGGGAGCTACAATGAGCAGTTCTTC.

This clonotype was picked up many times. V and J are TRBV6-1 and TRBJ1-2, with 9 nucleotides matching TRBD1. The germline V gene has CDR1 MNHNS and CDR2 SASEGT. J lost 5 bases, V lost 4 bases, and 5 bases had no gene match. The CDR3 loop spans 14 amino acids. The DNA of the CDR3 is TGTGCCAGCAGTGTGGGACAGGGAAAGTATGGCTACACCTTC. Encoded protein: CASSVGQGKYGYTF.

Here the CDR3 reads CASSQLAGGPLVEQYF. In nucleotides, the CDR3 is TGTGCCAGCAGCCAGCTAGCGGGAGGGCCCCTTGTCGAGCAGTACTTC. The chain carries TRBV3-1 and TRBJ2-7; TRBD2 aligns across 12 bases. The CDR3 extends over 16 amino acids. V dropped 3 bases and J dropped 6; count of bases not matched to a gene: 9. CDR1 LGHDT and CDR2 YNNKEL come from the germline V gene (reference sequence).

There are a few counts of this clonotype. The chain is built from TRBV12-3 or TRBV12-4 and TRBJ1-1; D is unresolved. CDR3 length equals 11 residues. Trimming stripped 6 bases from V and 10 bases from J, with 12 bases between. In DNA form, the CDR3 reads TGTGCCAGCAGATACCGGGATACAGCTTTCTTT. It specifies CASRYRDTAFF.

This chain joins TRBV5-1 and TRBJ2-2, with 8 positions matching TRBD1. Trimming at V came to 4 bases and at J to 3 bases, leaving 11 bases not matched to a gene. Germline assignment: CDR1 SGHRS and CDR2 YFSETQ. This CDR3 is built from 17 residues. The CDR3 DNA follows: TGCGCCAGCAGCGGAGGTCTTGGGACAGGAGACACCGGGGAGCTGTTTTTT. Translation gives CASSGGLGTGDTGELFF.